This T cell receptor beta chain was recovered during a study of blood T cell dynamics during melanoma immunotherapy (dated by TCRdb to the early 2020s). About the investigation overall: Patients with metastatic melanoma were treated with first-line pembrolizumab or nivolumab plus ipilimumab as standard of care in the United Kingdom. To find early correlates of response, peripheral T cell receptor repertoires were profiled in metastatic melanoma patients before and after one cycle of checkpoint inhibitor therapy. A training cohort was formed from consecutive patients, and a further independent group of patients from the same centre was pooled into an external validation set.

In regard to this clone: Its recognized antigen is unknown. No much larger clone exists at a distance of one base, and base qualities are not known.

What this sample's time point label stands for: pre-treatment baseline. Blood samples were collected before treatment (T0) and at week 3 (W3), after the first cycle of checkpoint blockade. Except for a couple of patients with rapid clinical progression, response was assessed 12 weeks after the first infusion by RECIST 1.1; disease control meant complete response, partial response or stable disease. Patients were not eligible if they had prior systemic cancer treatment, concomitant immunosuppressant therapy or synchronous other active malignancies. Both bulk PBMC and plasma cell-free DNA were sequenced for TCR beta so that circulating cells and T cell turnover could be tracked. Lymphoprep and SepMate tubes were used to isolate PBMC from blood, and red cell lysis was then performed. QIAamp DNA Blood Mini kits were used to extract DNA from both PBMC and sorted T cell subsets. For every bulk PBMC sample, a fixed 350 ng of DNA was loaded. TCR beta CDR3 sequences were amplified from genomic DNA using the immunoSEQ TCRb Assay kit according to manufacturer instructions. The KAPA Library Quantification Kit for Illumina platforms was used to quantify the pooled libraries by qPCR. Pooled libraries were sequenced on an Illumina NextSeq 500, clustered at roughly 0.6-1.1 pM. The authors' analysis ran thus. TCR data were analyzed with immunoSEQ ANALYZER and the R LymphoSeq package. A rearrangement efficiency score was calculated as productive divided by the sum of productive and non-productive CDR3 sequences. Within each patient, timepoints were compared pairwise for clonality, measured with the Gini coefficient, and for diversity, measured with the Renyi index at alpha=1. Clonal relatedness, based on an edit distance of 3, and repertoire similarity, based on the Bhattacharyya coefficient, were both computed in LymphoSeq. To classify response, a linear discriminant analysis based on week-3 changes in clonality and diversity was built using the R MASS and caret packages. TCRdb took this table from immuneACCESS and kept in-frame rearrangements with V and J called. Such tables lack part of the clones; where checked against another copy, unresolved V genes explain under half of the gap, and the rest is unexplained. V and J calls and clone size are as listed in that table; D and trimming were resolved from the DNA. Within this sample are tens of thousands of clones, with around 85% of them counted one time only. The ten largest clones add up to about 4.6% of the sample.

From a lookup of the germline V gene, CDR1 and CDR2 are SGDLS and YYNGEE. The junction shows trimming of 4 bases on V and 7 bases on J, and the gene matches do not reach 10 bases of it. The CDR3 numbers 16 residues from cysteine through phenylalanine. CDR3 DNA only is kept here, 48 bases in frame from base 1. Points the paper makes about the study in general: The study could not determine whether the T cell clones driving repertoire changes were melanoma-specific or reflected general immune activation. The relatively small sample size was recognized as a factor that could limit how well the results generalize. Patients who later achieved disease control showed a bifurcated PBMC repertoire reorganization at W3, with increased clonality or increased diversity, unlike progressors.

This material consisted of blood, taken from a patient treated with checkpoint blockade. The receptor comes from a human donor with melanoma. The rearrangement joined TRBV9 to TRBJ2-5; the central 13 bases match TRBD2. The CDR3 in this case is CASSPRTSGSEVTQYF. The DNA sequence reads TGTGCCAGCAGCCCTAGGACTAGCGGGAGTGAGGTGACCCAGTACTTC.